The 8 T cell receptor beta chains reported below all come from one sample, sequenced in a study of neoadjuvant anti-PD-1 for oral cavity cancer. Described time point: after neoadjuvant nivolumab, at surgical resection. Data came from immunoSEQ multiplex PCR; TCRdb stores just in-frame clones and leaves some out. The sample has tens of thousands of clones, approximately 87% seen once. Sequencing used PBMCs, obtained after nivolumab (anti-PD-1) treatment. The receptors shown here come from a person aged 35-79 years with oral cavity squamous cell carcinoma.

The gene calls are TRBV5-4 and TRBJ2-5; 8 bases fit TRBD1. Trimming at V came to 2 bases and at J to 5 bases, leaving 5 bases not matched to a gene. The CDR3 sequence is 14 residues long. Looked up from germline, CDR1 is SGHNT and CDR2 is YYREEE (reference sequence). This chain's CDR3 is CASSLGQGAETQYF. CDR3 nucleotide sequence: TGTGCCAGCAGCTTAGGGCAGGGGGCGGAGACCCAGTACTTC.

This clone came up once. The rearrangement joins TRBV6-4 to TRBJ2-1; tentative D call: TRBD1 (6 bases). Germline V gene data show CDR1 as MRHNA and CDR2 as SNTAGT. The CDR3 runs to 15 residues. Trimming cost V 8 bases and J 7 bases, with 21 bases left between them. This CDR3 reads CASRGKQQGRNEQFF. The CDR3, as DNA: TGTGCCAGCCGTGGGAAGCAACAGGGTCGGAATGAGCAGTTCTTC.

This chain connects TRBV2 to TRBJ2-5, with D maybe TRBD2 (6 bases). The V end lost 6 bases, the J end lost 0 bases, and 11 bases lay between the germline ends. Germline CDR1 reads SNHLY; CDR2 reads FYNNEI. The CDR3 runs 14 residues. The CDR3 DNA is TGTGCCAGCAGCCCCCCGGGAGACCAAGAGACCCAGTACTTC. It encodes CASSPPGDQETQYF.

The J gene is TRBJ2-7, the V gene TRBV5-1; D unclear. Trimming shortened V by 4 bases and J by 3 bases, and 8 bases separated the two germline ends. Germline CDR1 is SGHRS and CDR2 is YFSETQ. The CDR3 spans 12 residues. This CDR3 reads CASSPDGYEQYF. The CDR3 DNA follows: TGCGCCAGCAGCCCGGACGGCTACGAGCAGTACTTC.

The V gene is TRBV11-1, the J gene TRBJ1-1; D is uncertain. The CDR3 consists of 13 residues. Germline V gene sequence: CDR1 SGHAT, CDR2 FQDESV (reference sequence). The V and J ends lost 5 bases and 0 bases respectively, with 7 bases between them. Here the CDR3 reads CASSRGVNTEAFF. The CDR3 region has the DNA TGTGCCAGCAGCCGAGGAGTGAACACTGAAGCTTTCTTT.

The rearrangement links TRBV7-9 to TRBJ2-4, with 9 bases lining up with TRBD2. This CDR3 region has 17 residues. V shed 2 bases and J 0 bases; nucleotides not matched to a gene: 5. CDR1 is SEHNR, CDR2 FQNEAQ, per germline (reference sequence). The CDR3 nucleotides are TGTGCCAGCAGCTTACTAGCGGGAAGTATAGCCAAAAACATTCAGTACTTC. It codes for CASSLLAGSIAKNIQYF.

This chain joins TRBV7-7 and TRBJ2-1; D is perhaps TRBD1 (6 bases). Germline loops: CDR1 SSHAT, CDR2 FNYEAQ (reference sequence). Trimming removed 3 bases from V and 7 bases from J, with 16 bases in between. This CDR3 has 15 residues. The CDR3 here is CASSLYGGAGNEQFF. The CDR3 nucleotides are TGTGCCAGCAGCTTGTATGGGGGCGCAGGGAATGAGCAGTTCTTC.

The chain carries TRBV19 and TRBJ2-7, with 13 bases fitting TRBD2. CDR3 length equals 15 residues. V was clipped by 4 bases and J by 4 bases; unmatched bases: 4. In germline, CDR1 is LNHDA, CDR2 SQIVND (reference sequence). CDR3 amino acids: CASSTGLAGQYEQYF. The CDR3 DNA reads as TGTGCCAGTAGTACGGGACTAGCGGGACAATACGAGCAGTACTTC.